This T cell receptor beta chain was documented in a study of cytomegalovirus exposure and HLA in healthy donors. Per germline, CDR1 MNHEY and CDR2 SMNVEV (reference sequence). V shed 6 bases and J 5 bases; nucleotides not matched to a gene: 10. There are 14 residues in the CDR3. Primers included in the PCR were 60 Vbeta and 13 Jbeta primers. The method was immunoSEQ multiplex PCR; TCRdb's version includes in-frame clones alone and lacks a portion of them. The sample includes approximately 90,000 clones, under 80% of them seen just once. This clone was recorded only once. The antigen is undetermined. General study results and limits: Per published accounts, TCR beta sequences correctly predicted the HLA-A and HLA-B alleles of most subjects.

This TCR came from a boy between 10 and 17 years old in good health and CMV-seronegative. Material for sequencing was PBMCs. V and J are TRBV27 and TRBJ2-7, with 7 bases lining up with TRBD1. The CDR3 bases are TGTGCCAGCAGACACGGGACAGCCCCCGACGAGCAGTACTTC. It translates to CASRHGTAPDEQYF.